The subject of this entry is one T cell receptor beta chain. Its antigen is unknown. Per-base qualities were not stored, and no clone one base away is much larger. The time point label of this sample denotes: before neoadjuvant nivolumab. Patients were newly diagnosed with stage II-IVA oral cavity squamous cell carcinoma and had received no prior systemic or radiation treatment. The cohort consisted of patients with HPV-negative, locally advanced oral cavity squamous cell carcinoma. No culture maintenance or expansion was done, as the peripheral blood mononuclear cells went straight to analysis. Samples were obtained from a longitudinal correlative study of a single-arm phase II trial of neoadjuvant nivolumab in oral cavity squamous cell carcinoma. Subject-matched pre- and post-treatment PBMCs and tumors from three responders and three non-responders were subjected to genomic DNA-based TCRbeta sequencing. Peripheral blood mononuclear cells were collected once before nivolumab treatment and again after treatment, at the time of surgery. The Maxwell RSC DNA from Cells kit was used to isolate genomic DNA from PBMCs.

For deep sequencing, each PBMC sample was run in six replicates, with libraries mostly built from 480 ng of input genomic DNA. Following the manufacturer's instructions, the team built TCRbeta libraries using the immunoSEQ hsTCRbeta kit. Sequencing of the completed libraries took place using an Illumina NovaSeq 6000 S4 flow cell after they had been pooled to about 3 nM. Per the authors' processing: The immunoSEQ Analyzer handled quality control and preprocessing of the raw data. The analysis was restricted to productive rearrangements, with each unique CDR3 amino acid sequence defining a clonotype. Repertoire clonality was estimated as the Gini-Simpson index, computed with the R package tcR. Student's t test was used to compare Gini indices, while Pearson correlation assessed associations with tumor size change. TCRdb stores this immuneACCESS table with in-frame sequences only. Part of the clones is absent; in the studies checked, under half of the shortfall reflects unresolved V genes, and no reason is known for the rest. That table gives V, J and clone size, and the DNA gave D and trimming. Here the sample has over 80,000 clones; roughly 80% occur a single time. Of the sample, over 3% is held by the ten largest clones.

This sample was included in a study of neoadjuvant anti-PD-1 for oral cavity cancer (dated by TCRdb to 2020 to 2023). For the wider study: Patients mostly received three to four biweekly doses of nivolumab at 3 mg/kg before curative-intent surgical resection. For patients who did not progress, a fourth nivolumab dose was given around day 43, followed by definitive surgical resection on days 50-56. Under RECIST 1.1, a patient counted as a responder if showing complete response, partial response or stable disease, and as a non-responder if showing progression. There were eleven to twelve patients in the parent correlative cohort, and the response rate was around 35%. The investigation overall reported the following: Only a few patients per response group were included in the TCR analyses, and larger cohorts for validation were called for by the authors. After neoadjuvant nivolumab, significantly higher T cell clonality (Gini index) was found within PBMCs in non-responders than in responders. Higher pretreatment blood Treg/Th17 ratios correlated with both higher pretreatment blood TCRbeta clonality and lower post-treatment tumor TCRbeta clonality.

V loses 6 bases of germline sequence and J loses 3 bases, and the interval between the two ends is 23 bases. Per the germline V gene, SQVTM is the CDR1 and ANQGSEA is the CDR2. The CDR3 numbers 16 residues from cysteine through phenylalanine. Solely the CDR3 DNA is kept, with 48 bases framed from the first base. In this chain, TRBV29-1 is recombined with TRBJ1-1, with no confidently assigned D gene. The source of this sequence is a person aged 40 to 85 with oral cavity squamous cell carcinoma. The sample was PBMCs, taken before nivolumab (anti-PD-1) treatment. Here the CDR3 is given as CSVVRVGKPEDTEAFF. The DNA sequence is as follows: TGCAGCGTCGTCAGAGTGGGGAAACCTGAGGACACTGAAGCTTTCTTT.